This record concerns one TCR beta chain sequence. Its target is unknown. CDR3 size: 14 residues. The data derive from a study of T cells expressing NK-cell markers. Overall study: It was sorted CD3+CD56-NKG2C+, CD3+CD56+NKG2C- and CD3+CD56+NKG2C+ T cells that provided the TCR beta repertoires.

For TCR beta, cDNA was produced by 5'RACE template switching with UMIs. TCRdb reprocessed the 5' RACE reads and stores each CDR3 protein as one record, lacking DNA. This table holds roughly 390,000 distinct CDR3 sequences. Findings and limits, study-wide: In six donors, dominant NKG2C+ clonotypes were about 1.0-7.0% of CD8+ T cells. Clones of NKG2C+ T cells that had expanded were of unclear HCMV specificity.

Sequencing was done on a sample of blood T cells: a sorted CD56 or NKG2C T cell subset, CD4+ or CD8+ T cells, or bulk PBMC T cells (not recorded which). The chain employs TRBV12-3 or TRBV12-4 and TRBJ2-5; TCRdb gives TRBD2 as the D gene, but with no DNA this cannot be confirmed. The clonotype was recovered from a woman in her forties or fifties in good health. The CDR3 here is CASSRTSGGETQYF.